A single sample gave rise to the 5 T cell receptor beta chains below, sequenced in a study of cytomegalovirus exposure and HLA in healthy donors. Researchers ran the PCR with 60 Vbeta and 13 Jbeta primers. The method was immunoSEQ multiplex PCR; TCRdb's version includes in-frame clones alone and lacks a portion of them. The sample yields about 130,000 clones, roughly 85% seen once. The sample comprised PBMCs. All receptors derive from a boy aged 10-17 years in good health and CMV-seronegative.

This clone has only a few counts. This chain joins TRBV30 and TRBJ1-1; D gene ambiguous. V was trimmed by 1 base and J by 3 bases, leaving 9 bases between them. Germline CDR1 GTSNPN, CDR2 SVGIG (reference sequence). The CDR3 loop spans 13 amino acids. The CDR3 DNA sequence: TGTGCCTGGAGTGATCTACCCGACACTGAAGCTTTCTTT. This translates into CAWSDLPDTEAFF.

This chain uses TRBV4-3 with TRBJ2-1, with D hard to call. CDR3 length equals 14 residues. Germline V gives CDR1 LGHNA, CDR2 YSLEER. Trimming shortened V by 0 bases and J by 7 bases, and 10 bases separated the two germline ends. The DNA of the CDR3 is TGCGCCAGCAGCCAAGATCCAGCGAGGAATGAGCAGTTCTTC. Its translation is CASSQDPARNEQFF.

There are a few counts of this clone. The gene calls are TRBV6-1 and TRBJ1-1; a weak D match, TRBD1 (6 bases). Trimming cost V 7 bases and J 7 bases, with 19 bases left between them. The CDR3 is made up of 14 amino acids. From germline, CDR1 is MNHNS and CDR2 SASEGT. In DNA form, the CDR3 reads TGTGCCAGCACAACGATGGACAGTCGTGTTGAAGCTTTCTTT. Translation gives CASTTMDSRVEAFF.

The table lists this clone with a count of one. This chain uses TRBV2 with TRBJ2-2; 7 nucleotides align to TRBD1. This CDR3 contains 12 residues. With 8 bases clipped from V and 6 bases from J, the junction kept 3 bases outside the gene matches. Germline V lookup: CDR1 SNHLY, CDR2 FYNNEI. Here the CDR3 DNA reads TGTGCCAGCCAGGACAGGTCCGGGGAGCTGTTTTTT. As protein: CASQDRSGELFF. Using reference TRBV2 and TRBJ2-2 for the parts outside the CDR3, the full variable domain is EPEVTQTPSHQVTQMGQEVILRCVPISNHLYFYWYRQILGQKVEFLVSFYNNEISEKSEIFDDQFSVERPDGSNFTLKIRSTKLEDSAMYFCASQDRSGELFFGEGSRLTVL.

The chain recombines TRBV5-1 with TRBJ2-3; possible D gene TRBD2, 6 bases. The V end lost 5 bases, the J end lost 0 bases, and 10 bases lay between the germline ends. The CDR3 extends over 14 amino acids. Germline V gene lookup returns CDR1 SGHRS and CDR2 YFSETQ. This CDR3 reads CASRAGTSTDTQYF. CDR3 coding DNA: TGCGCCAGCAGGGCCGGGACTAGCACAGATACGCAGTATTTT. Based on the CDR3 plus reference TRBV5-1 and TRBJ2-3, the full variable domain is KAGVTQTPRYLIKTRGQQVTLSCSPISGHRSVSWYQQTPGQGLQFLFEYFSETQRNKGNFPGRFSGRQFSNSRSEMNVSTLELGDSALYLCASRAGTSTDTQYFGPGTRLTVL.